A selection of T cell receptor beta chains follows, all from one sample in a study of blood T cell repertoires in COVID-19. TCRdb's copy holds only in-frame clones and misses some; the assay was immunoSEQ multiplex PCR. The sample consists of approximately 86,000 clones, about 82% of them appearing once. The sequenced material came from peripheral blood. The receptors shown here come from a man aged 50 to 59 with acute or convalescent COVID-19. The CDR3 runs from the conserved cysteine through the conserved F or W. The D gene is left open where the match is weak. Size is omitted from some rows. Given values are once, few, many or a class for expanded clones.

clone_size	v_call	d_call	j_call	cdr3_nt	cdr3_aa
.	TRBV7-2	TRBD1	TRBJ1-6	TGTGCCAGCAGCGTCTATCCGGGACAGGTCCATTCACCCCTCCACTTT	CASSVYPGQVHSPLHF
.	TRBV27	TRBD1	TRBJ1-2	TGTGCCAGCAGTTTCCAGGGACAGGGGGCGGGGGGCTACACCTTC	CASSFQGQGAGGYTF
.	TRBV6-2/TRBV6-3	.	TRBJ1-1	TGTGCCAGCAGTTACTCGACCCTTCGGGGGTCCGACGGTTTTATGAACACTGAAGCTTTCTTT	CASSYSTLRGSDGFMNTEAFF
.	TRBV6-5	TRBD2	TRBJ2-3	TGTGCCAGCAACAAGCGGGGGGGCCACACAGATACGCAGTATTTT	CASNKRGGHTDTQYF
.	TRBV6-5	.	TRBJ2-7	TGTGCCAGCAGCAGAATAGGGGAAAACGAGCAGTACTTC	CASSRIGENEQYF
.	TRBV27	TRBD1	TRBJ2-7	TGTGCCAGCAGTTTACAGGACAGGGGCTACGAGCAGTACTTC	CASSLQDRGYEQYF
.	TRBV5-5	.	TRBJ2-7	TGTGCCAGCAGCCCCCCGGTCTCTTCCTCCGAGCAGTACTTC	CASSPPVSSSEQYF
.	TRBV7-9	TRBD2	TRBJ2-3	TGTGCCAGCAGCCGCGGGACTAGCGGGGGCCTCACAGATACGCAGTATTTT	CASSRGTSGGLTDTQYF
.	TRBV6-5	TRBD1	TRBJ2-2	TGTGCCAGCAGTTACCCGAGGGGGCACTACACCGGGGAGCTGTTTTTT	CASSYPRGHYTGELFF
few	TRBV28	TRBD1	TRBJ1-2	TGTGCCAGCAGCCCTGACAGGGTCTATGGCTACACCTTC	CASSPDRVYGYTF
.	TRBV20-1	TRBD2	TRBJ2-3	TGCAGTGCTAGTATAGTACCGGGACTAGCGGGGGGGCTGACAGATACGCAGTATTTT	CSASIVPGLAGGLTDTQYF
.	TRBV4-1	TRBD2	TRBJ2-3	TGCGCCAGCAGCCAAGATAACACTAGCGGAACAGATACGCAGTATTTT	CASSQDNTSGTDTQYF
.	TRBV6-5	.	TRBJ1-1	TGTGCCAGCATCCTGTACACTGAAGCTTTCTTT	CASILYTEAFF
.	TRBV28	TRBD1	TRBJ1-2	TGTGCCAGCAGGCCAACAGGGGCCGTCTATGGCTACACCTTC	CASRPTGAVYGYTF
.	TRBV7-9	.	TRBJ1-1	TGTGCCAGCAGCTTCCTAAACACTGAAGCTTTCTTT	CASSFLNTEAFF
.	TRBV20-1	.	TRBJ2-3	TGCAGTGCTAGTGGGAACTTTGGGCCCCCAGATACGCAGTATTTT	CSASGNFGPPDTQYF
.	TRBV12-5	.	TRBJ1-3	TGTGCTAGTGGTTTGTTCCCGGGGGCTGGAAACACCATATATTTT	CASGLFPGAGNTIYF
.	TRBV6-5	TRBD1	TRBJ2-7	TGTGCCAGCAGTTACCGGACAGGCGAGAGACAGTACTTC	CASSYRTGERQYF
.	TRBV28	.	TRBJ2-1	TGTGCCAGCAGTTTACCCTCCTCTTACAATGAGCAGTTCTTC	CASSLPSSYNEQFF
.	TRBV30	TRBD1	TRBJ1-5	TGTGCCTGGAGTAGGTACGGACAGGGCATTAGCAATCAGCCCCAGCATTTT	CAWSRYGQGISNQPQHF
.	TRBV30	TRBD2	TRBJ2-3	TGTGCCCTGGAGGTAGCGGGGGGCGGAGATACGCAGTATTTT	CALEVAGGGDTQYF
.	TRBV11-3	.	TRBJ2-1	TGTGCCAGCAGCAAATTCGAGGAGCAGTTCTTC	CASSKFEEQFF
.	TRBV4-3	.	TRBJ1-2	TGCGCCAGCAGCCTAGCCGACGGCTCTGGGTATGGCTACACCTTC	CASSLADGSGYGYTF
once	TRBV9	TRBD2	TRBJ2-7	TGTGCCAGCAGCGTAGGGGGACTAGCGGTCTACGAGCAGTACTTC	CASSVGGLAVYEQYF
.	TRBV6-1	.	TRBJ1-3	TGTGCCAGCAGTGCTTCGTCTATGACAGTGAGAGAAAGAAACACCATATATTTT	CASSASSMTVRERNTIYF
.	TRBV21-1	.	TRBJ1-1	TGTGCCAGCAGCAAAGATAAGGCGTTTTATGGGACAGGAGAAAACACTGAAGCTTTCTTT	CASSKDKAFYGTGENTEAFF
few	TRBV4-2	TRBD2	TRBJ2-1	TGTGCCAGCAGCCAACGAGCGGGAGGGAGCTCCTACAATGAGCAGTTCTTC	CASSQRAGGSSYNEQFF
.	TRBV18	TRBD1	TRBJ1-2	TGTGCCAGCTCACCACCGACAGGGTCCTATGGCTACACCTTC	CASSPPTGSYGYTF
.	TRBV7-8	.	TRBJ1-1	TGTGCCAGCAGCTTAGTGCTCGACAGAGAAGCTTTCTTT	CASSLVLDREAFF
few	TRBV29-1	.	TRBJ1-1	TGCAGCGTTGATAGAGGGCAGTTGAACACTGAAGCTTTCTTT	CSVDRGQLNTEAFF
.	TRBV6-4	.	TRBJ2-3	TGTGCCAGCAGTGAGGCGGGATATAACACAGATACGCAGTATTTT	CASSEAGYNTDTQYF
.	TRBV6-5	.	TRBJ2-2	TGTGCCAGCAGCCGACAGGATCCGAACACCGGGGAGCTGTTTTTT	CASSRQDPNTGELFF
.	TRBV3-1/TRBV3-2	.	TRBJ2-2	TGTGCCAGCAGCCAAGGAAAGGGTGGGAGGACCGGGGAGCTGTTTTTT	CASSQGKGGRTGELFF
.	TRBV6-5	TRBD2	TRBJ2-5	TGTGCCAGTACGGGACTAGCGGGTCAAGAGACCCAGTACTTC	CASTGLAGQETQYF
.	TRBV11-3	TRBD2	TRBJ2-2	TGTGCCAGCAGCCGCGGGAGCTTTGCCGGGGAGCTGTTTTTT	CASSRGSFAGELFF
.	TRBV19	.	TRBJ2-7	TGTGCCAGTAGCCCCACCGGGACATCAACCTACGAGCAGTACTTC	CASSPTGTSTYEQYF
.	TRBV4-2	.	TRBJ1-6	TGTGCCAGCAGCCAAGATAAGTCAGGGTATAATTCACCCCTCCACTTT	CASSQDKSGYNSPLHF
.	TRBV29-1	.	TRBJ1-1	TGCAGCGCAACCGGAGTGTACACTGAAGCTTTCTTT	CSATGVYTEAFF
.	TRBV1	.	TRBJ2-7	TGCACCAGCAGCCCAATAGTGGGAGGGCACGAGCAGTACTTC	CTSSPIVGGHEQYF
.	TRBV18	TRBD1	TRBJ2-4	TGTGCCAGCTCACCTCAGGGGGACATTCAGTACTTC	CASSPQGDIQYF
.	TRBV27	TRBD1	TRBJ1-2	TGTGCCAGCAGGCGAGGGGGCATAGGGGTGGAGGGCTATGGCTACACCTTC	CASRRGGIGVEGYGYTF
.	TRBV7-6	.	TRBJ2-5	TGTGCCAGCAGCTCCAGAACACAAGAGACCCAGTACTTC	CASSSRTQETQYF
.	TRBV6-5	.	TRBJ1-1	TGTGCCAGCAGGGGAAGGGGGACGGGTGGCACTGAAGCTTTCTTT	CASRGRGTGGTEAFF
.	TRBV28	TRBD2	TRBJ2-7	TGTGCCAGCAGGTCGCCGGGACTAGCGGGAGGGCCGGTCCTATCCTACGAGCAGTACTTC	CASRSPGLAGGPVLSYEQYF
.	TRBV6-2/TRBV6-3	TRBD2	TRBJ2-7	TGTGCCAGCAGTTCGATATTGACTAGCGGGGGCCTTGGCTACGAGCAGTACTTC	CASSSILTSGGLGYEQYF
.	TRBV7-2	TRBD1	TRBJ1-2	TGTGCCAGCAGCCCGGGCACAGGGGTTAGTTATGGCTACACCTTC	CASSPGTGVSYGYTF
.	TRBV2	.	TRBJ1-1	TGTGCCAGCACGCTTACCGGACAAGTCAACACTGAAGCTTTCTTT	CASTLTGQVNTEAFF
.	TRBV28	TRBD2	TRBJ2-1	TGTGCCAGCAGCTCAACGACTAGCGGGAGGGGTTACAATGAGCAGTTCTTC	CASSSTTSGRGYNEQFF
.	TRBV5-6	.	TRBJ2-7	TGTGCCAGCAGCTTGGGTGCCCAGGGGACACTCTACGAGCAGTACTTC	CASSLGAQGTLYEQYF
.	TRBV18	.	TRBJ2-1	TGTGCCAGCTCACCACCTGGGCTCGCCCAGTTCTTC	CASSPPGLAQFF
.	TRBV13	TRBD1	TRBJ2-7	TGTGCCAGCAGCTGGACCGGGACAGGGGGCTACGAGCAGTACTTC	CASSWTGTGGYEQYF
.	TRBV6-2/TRBV6-3	.	TRBJ1-2	TGTGCCAGCAGCGATCGAGGGGGTGATGGCTACACCTTC	CASSDRGGDGYTF